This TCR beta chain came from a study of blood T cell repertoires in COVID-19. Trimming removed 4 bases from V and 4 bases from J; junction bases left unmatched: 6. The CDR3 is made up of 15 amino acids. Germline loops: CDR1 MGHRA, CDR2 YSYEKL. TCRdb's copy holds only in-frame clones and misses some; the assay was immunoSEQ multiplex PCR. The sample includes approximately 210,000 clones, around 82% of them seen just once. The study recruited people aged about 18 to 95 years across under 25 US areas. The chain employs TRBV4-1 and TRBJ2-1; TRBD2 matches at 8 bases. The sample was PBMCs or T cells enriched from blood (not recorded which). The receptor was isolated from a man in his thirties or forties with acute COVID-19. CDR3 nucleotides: TGCGCCAGCAGCCTCCATAGCGGGGAGTACAATGAGCAGTTCTTC. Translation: CASSLHSGEYNEQFF.